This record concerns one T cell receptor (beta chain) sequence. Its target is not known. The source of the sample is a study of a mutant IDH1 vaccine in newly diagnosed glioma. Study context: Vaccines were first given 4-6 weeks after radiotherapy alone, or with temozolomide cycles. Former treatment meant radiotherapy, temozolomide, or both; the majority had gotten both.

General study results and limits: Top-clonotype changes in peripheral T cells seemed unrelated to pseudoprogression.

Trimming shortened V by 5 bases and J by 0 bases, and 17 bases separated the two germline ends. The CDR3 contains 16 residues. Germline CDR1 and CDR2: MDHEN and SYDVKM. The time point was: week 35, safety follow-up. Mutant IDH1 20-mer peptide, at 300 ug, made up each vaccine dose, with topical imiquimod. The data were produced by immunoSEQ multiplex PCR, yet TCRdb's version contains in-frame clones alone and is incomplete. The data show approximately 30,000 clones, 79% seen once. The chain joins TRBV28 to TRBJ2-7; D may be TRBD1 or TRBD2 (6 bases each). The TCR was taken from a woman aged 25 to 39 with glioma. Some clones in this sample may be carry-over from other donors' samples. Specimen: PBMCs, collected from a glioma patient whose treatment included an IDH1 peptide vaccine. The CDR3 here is CASSPGRGQRSYEQYF. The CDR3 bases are TGTGCCAGCAGTCCCGGGAGAGGACAGCGCTCCTACGAGCAGTACTTC.